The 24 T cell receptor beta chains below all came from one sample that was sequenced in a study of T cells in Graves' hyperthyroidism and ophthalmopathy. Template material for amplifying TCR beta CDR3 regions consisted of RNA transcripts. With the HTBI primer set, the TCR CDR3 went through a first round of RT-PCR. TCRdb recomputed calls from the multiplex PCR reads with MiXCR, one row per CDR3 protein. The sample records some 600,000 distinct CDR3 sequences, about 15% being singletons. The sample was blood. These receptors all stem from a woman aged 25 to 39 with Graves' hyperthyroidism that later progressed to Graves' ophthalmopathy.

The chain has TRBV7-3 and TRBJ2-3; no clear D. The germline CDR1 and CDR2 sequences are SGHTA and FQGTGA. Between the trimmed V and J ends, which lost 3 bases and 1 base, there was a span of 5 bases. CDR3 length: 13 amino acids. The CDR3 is CASSFERTDTQYF. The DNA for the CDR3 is TGTGCCAGCAGCTTTGAACGCACAGATACGCAGTATTTT.

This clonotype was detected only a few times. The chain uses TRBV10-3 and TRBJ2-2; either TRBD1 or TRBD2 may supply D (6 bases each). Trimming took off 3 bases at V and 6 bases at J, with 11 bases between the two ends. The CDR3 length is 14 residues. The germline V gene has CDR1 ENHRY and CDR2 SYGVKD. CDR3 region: CAISEYREAGELFF. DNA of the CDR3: TGTGCCATCAGTGAATACAGGGAGGCCGGGGAGCTGTTTTTT.

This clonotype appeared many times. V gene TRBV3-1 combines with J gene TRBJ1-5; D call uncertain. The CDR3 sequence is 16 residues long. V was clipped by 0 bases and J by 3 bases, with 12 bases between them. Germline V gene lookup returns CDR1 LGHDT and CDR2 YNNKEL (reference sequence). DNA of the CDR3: TGTGCCAGCAGCCAAGAGGCCACAGCTTACAATCAGCCCCAGCATTTT. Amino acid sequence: CASSQEATAYNQPQHF.

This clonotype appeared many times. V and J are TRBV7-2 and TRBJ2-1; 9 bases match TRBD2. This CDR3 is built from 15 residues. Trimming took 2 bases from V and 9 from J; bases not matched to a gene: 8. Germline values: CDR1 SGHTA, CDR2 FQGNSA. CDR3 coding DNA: TGTGCCAGCAGCTTATGGGGGCGGGAGGGAGGTGAGCAGTTCTTC. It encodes CASSLWGREGGEQFF.

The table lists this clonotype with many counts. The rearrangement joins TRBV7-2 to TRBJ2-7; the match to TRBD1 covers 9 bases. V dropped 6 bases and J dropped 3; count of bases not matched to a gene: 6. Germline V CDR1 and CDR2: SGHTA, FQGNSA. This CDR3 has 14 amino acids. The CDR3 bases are TGTGCCAGCAGTTCCGGGACAGGGAACTACGAGCAGTACTTC. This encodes CASSSGTGNYEQYF.

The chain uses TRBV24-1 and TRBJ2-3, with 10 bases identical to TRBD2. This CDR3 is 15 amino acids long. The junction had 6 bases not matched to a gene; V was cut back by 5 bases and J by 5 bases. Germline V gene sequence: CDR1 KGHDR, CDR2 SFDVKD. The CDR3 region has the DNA TGTGCCACCAGTGGGGCTAGCGGGGGCATAGATACGCAGTATTTT. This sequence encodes CATSGASGGIDTQYF.

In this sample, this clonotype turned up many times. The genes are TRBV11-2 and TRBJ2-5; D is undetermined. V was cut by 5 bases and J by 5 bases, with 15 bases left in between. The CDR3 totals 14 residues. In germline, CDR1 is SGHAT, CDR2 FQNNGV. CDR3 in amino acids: CASSVPPGRETQYF. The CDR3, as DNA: TGTGCCAGCAGCGTACCCCCCGGGCGGGAGACCCAGTACTTC.

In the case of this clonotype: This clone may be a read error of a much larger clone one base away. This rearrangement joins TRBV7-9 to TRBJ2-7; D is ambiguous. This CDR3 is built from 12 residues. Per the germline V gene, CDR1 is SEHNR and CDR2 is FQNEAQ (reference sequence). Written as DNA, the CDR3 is TGTGCCAGCAGCCCCCTGTTTGAAGAGCTGTACTTC. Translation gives CASSPLFEELYF.

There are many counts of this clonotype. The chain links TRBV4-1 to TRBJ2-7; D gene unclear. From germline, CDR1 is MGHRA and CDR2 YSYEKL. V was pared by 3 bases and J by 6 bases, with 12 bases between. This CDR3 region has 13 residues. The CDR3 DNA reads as TGCGCCAGCAGCCATAGGTCCAGTCGCGAGCAGTACTTC. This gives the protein CASSHRSSREQYF.

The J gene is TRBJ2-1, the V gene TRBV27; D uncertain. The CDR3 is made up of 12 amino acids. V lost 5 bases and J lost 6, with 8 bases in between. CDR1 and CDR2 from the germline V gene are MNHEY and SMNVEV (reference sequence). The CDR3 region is CASSTVFNEQFF. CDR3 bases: TGTGCCAGCAGTACGGTTTTCAATGAGCAGTTCTTC.

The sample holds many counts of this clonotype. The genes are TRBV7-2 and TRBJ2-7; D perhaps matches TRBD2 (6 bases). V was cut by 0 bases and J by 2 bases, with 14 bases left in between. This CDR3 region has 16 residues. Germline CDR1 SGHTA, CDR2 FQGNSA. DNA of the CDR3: TGTGCCAGCAGCTTAGCTCGAGGGAGGACGACCTACGAGCAGTACTTC. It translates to CASSLARGRTTYEQYF.

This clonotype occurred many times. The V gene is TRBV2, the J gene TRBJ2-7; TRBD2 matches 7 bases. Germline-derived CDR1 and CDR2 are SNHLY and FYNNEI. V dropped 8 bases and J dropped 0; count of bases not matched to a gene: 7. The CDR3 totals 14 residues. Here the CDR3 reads CASWGGVSSYEQYF. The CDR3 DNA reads TGTGCCAGCTGGGGGGGGGTTAGCTCCTACGAGCAGTACTTC.

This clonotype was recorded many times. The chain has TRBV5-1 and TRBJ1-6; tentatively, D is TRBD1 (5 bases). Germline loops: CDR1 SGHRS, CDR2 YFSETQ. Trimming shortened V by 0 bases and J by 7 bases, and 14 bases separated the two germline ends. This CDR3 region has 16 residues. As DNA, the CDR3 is TGCGCCAGCAGCTTGGTTGGAGGGGAAGCCAATTCACCCCTCCACTTT. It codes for CASSLVGGEANSPLHF.

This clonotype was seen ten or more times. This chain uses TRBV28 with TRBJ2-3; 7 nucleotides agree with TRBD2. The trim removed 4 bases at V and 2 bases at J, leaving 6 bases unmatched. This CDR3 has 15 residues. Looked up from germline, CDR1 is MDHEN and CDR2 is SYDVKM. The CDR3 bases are TGTGCCAGCAGTTACCTAGCGGACCTCACAGATACGCAGTATTTT. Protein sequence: CASSYLADLTDTQYF.

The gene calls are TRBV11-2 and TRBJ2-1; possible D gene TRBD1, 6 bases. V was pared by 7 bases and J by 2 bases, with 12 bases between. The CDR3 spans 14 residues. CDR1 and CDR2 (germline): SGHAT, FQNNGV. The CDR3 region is CASTKGVTYNEQFF. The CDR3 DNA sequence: TGTGCCAGCACCAAGGGGGTAACCTACAATGAGCAGTTCTTC. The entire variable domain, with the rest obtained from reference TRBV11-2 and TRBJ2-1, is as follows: EAGVAQSPRYKIIEKRQSVAFWCNPISGHATLYWYQQILGQGPKLLIQFQNNGVVDDSQLPKDRFSAERLKGVDSTLKIQPAKLEDSAVYLCASTKGVTYNEQFFGPGTRLTVL.

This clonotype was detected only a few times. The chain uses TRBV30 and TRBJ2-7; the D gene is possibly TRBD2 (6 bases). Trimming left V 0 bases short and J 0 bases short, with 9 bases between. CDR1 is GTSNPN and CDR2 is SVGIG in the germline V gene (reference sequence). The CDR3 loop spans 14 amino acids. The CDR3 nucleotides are TGTGCCTGGAGTGTACGGGGGAGCTCCTACGAGCAGTACTTC. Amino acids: CAWSVRGSSYEQYF. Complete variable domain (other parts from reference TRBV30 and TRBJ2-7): SQTIHQWPATLVQPVGSPLSLECTVEGTSNPNLYWYRQAAGRGLQLLFYSVGIGQISSEVPQNLSASRPQDRQFILSSKKLLLSDSGFYLCAWSVRGSSYEQYFGPGTRLTVT.

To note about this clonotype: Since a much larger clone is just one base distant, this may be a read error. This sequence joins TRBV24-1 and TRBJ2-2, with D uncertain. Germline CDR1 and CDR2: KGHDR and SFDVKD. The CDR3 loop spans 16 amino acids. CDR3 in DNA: TGTGCCACCAGTGATTCTCACGGGCCGAACACCGAGGAGCTGTTTTTT. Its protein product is CATSDSHGPNTEELFF.

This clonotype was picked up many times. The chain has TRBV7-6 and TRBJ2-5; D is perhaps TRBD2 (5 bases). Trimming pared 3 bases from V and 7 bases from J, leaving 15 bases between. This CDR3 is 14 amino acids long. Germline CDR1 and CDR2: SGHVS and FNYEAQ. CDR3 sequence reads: CASSLGSSAGTQYF. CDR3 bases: TGTGCCAGCAGCTTGGGTTCTAGTGCGGGGACCCAGTACTTC.

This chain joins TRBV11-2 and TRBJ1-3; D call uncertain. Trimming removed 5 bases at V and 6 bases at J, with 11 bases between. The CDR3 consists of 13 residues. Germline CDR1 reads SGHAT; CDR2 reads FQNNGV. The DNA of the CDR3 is TGTGCCAGCAGCCACACGCCCCCAAACACCATATATTTT. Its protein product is CASSHTPPNTIYF.

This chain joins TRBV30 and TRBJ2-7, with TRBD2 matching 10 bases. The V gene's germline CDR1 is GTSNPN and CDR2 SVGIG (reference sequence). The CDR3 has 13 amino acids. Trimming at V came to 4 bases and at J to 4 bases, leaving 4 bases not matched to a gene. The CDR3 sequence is CAWTSGRGYEQYF. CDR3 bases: TGTGCCTGGACTAGCGGGAGAGGGTACGAGCAGTACTTC.

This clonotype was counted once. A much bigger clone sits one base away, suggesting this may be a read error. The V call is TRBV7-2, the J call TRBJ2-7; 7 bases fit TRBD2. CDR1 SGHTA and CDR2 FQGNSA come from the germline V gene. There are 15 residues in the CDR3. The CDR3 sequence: CAGSLGPAGAYEQYF. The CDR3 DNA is TGTGCCGGCAGCTTAGGGCCCGCGGGAGCCTACGAGCAGTACTTC.

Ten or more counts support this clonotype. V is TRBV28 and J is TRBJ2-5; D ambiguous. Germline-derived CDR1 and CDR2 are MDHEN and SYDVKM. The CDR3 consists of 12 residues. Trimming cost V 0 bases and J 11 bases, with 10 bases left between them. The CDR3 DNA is TGTGCCAGCAGTTTATGGGCCTCTTTTCAGTACTTC. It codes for CASSLWASFQYF.

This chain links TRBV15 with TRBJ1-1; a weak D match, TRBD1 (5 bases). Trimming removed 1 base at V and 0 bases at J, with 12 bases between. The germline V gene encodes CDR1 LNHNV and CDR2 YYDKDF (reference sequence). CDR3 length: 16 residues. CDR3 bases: TGTGCCACCAGCAGAGGGGGCAGGCCAATGAACACTGAAGCTTTCTTT. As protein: CATSRGGRPMNTEAFF.

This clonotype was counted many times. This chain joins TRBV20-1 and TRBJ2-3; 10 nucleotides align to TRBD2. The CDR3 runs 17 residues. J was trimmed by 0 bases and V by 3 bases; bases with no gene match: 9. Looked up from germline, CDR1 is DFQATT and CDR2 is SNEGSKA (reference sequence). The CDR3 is CSASMPAGLASTDTQYF. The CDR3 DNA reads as TGCAGTGCTAGTATGCCGGCGGGACTAGCGAGCACAGATACGCAGTATTTT.